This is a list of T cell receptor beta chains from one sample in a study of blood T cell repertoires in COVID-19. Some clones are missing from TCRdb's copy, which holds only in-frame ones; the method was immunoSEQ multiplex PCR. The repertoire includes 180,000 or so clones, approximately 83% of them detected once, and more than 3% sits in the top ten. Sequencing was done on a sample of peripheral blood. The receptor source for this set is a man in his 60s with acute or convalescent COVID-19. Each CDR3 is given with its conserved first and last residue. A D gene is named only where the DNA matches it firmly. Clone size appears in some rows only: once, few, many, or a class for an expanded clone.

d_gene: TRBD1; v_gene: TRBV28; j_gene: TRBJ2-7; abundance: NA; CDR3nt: TGTGCCAGCAGTCCTCAGGACAGGGGGCAGTACGAGCAGTACTTC; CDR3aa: CASSPQDRGQYEQYF
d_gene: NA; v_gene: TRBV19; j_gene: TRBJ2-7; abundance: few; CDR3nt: TGTGCCAGCAGGGACCCAGGGGAGAAATCCTACGAGCAGTACTTC; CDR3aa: CASRDPGEKSYEQYF
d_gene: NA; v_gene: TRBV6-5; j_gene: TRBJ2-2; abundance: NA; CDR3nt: TGTGCCAGCAGTCTGTTGGGACTCGACACCGGGGAGCTGTTTTTT; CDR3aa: CASSLLGLDTGELFF
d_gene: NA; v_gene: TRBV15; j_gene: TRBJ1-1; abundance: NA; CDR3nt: TGTGCCACCAGCAGGGAGACAGGCTGGCCTGAAGCTTTCTTT; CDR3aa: CATSRETGWPEAFF
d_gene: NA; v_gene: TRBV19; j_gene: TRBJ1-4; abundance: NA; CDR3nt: TGTGCCAGTAGTATAGAGGAGGGGCGAAAACTGTTTTTT; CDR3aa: CASSIEEGRKLFF
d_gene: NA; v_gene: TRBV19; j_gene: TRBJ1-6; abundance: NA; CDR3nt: TGTGCCAGTACCCCGGAGGGCTCCTATAATTCACCCCTCCACTTT; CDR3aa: CASTPEGSYNSPLHF
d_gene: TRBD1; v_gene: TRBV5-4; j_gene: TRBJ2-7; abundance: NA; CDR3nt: TGTGCCAGCTCTACAGGGGGGAGATCCTACGAGCAGTACTTC; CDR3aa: CASSTGGRSYEQYF
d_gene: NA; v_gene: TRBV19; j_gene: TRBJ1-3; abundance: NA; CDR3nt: TGTGCCAGTAGCCAACCGGGAGTCCCTGGAAACACCATATATTTT; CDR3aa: CASSQPGVPGNTIYF
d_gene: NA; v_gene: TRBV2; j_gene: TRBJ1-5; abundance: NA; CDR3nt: TGTGCCAGCAGGGACAGACTACCAAATCAGCCCCAGCATTTT; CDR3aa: CASRDRLPNQPQHF
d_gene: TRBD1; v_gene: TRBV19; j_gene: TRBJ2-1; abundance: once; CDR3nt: TGTGCCAGCAAAACAGGGGGCGCCTACAATGAGCAGTTCTTC; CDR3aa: CASKTGGAYNEQFF
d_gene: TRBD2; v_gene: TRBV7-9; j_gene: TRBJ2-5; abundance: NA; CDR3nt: TGTGCCAGCAGCTCGGGTCCCCCGGGGGGGACCCAGTACTTC; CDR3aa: CASSSGPPGGTQYF
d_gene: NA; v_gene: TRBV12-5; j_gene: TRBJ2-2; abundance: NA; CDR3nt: TGTGCTAGTGGTGGACTCGGGGAGCTGTTTTTT; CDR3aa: CASGGLGELFF
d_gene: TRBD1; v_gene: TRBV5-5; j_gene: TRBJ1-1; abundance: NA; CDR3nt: TGTGCCAGCAGCCAACAGGGACAGGGGAAAACTGAAGCTTTCTTT; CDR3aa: CASSQQGQGKTEAFF
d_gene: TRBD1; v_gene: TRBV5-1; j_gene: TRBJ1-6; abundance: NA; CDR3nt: TGCGCCAGCAGCGAGGGGACAGGGTGGACCTATAATTCACCCCTCCACTTT; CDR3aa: CASSEGTGWTYNSPLHF
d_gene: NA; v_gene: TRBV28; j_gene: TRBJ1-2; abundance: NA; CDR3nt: TGTGCCAGCAGGCGGGACGGACCAAACTATGGCTACACCTTC; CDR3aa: CASRRDGPNYGYTF
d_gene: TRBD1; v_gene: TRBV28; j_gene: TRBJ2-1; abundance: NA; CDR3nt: TGTGCCAGCAGTTTCGCCGGGACAGGGGGTTACAATGAGCAGTTCTTC; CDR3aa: CASSFAGTGGYNEQFF
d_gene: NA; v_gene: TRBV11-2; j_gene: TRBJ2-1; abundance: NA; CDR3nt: TGTGCCAGCAGCTTAGATTTAACTCGTTCGTCCTATGAGCAGTTCTTC; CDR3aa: CASSLDLTRSSYEQFF
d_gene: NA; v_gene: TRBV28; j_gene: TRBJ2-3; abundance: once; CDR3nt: TGTGCCAGCAGTTCGCCTAATGCCGGGTCCACAGATACGCAGTATTTT; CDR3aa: CASSSPNAGSTDTQYF
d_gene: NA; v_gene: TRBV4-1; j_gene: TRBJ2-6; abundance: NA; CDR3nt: TGCGCCAGCAGCGGTGCAGCGGGGGCCAACGTCCTGACTTTC; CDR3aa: CASSGAAGANVLTF
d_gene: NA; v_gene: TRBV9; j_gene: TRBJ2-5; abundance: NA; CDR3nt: TGTGCCAGCAGCGTAGGGCAGGGTGTTGAGACCCAGTACTTC; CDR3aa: CASSVGQGVETQYF
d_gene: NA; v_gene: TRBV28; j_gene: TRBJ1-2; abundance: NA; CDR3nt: TGTGCCAGCAGGCGGAGGTTCACGCCGGGAGGCTACACCTTC; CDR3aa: CASRRRFTPGGYTF
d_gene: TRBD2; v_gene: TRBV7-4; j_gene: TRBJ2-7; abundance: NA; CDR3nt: TGTGCCAGCAGCTTAAGGGGCGGGAGGGCATACGAGCAGTACTTC; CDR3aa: CASSLRGGRAYEQYF
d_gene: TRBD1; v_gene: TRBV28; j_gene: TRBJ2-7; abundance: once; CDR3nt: TGTGCCAGCAGTTCCCAGGGGACAGGGAAGAACGAGCAGTACTTC; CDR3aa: CASSSQGTGKNEQYF
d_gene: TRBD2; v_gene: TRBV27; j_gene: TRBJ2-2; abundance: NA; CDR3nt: TGTGCCAGCAGTCCCGGTTGGGGGGGGATCACCGGGGAGCTGTTTTTT; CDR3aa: CASSPGWGGITGELFF
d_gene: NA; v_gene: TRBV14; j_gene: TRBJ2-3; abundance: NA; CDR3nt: TGTGCCAGCAGCCAGCCGGGACAAGGCACAGATACGCAGTATTTT; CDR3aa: CASSQPGQGTDTQYF
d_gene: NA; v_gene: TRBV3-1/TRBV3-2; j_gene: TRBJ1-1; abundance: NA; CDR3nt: TGTGCCAGCAGCCAACCTGGGGCGAACACTGAAGCTTTCTTT; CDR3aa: CASSQPGANTEAFF
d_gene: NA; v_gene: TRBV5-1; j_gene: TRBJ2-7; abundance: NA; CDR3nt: TGCGCCAGCAGCCCGACAGGAGGCCCGACCTACGAGCAGTACTTC; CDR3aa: CASSPTGGPTYEQYF
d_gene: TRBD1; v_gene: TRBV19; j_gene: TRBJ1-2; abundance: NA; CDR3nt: TGTGCCAGTAGTATGGGACAGGGGGCTTGGGGCTACACCTTC; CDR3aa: CASSMGQGAWGYTF
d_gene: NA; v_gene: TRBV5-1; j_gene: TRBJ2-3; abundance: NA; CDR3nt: TGCGCCAGCAGCGGAGGGGCTGTGGGCACAGATACGCAGTATTTT; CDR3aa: CASSGGAVGTDTQYF
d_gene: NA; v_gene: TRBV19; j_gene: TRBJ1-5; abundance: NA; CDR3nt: TGTGCCAGTAGTATACGAGCTAGCCTTGGGGGCAATCAGCCCCAGCATTTT; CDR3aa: CASSIRASLGGNQPQHF
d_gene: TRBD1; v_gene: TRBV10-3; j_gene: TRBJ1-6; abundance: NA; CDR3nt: TGTGCCACCCGTCAAGCGGGACAGGGTCATTCACCCCTCCACTTT; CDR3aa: CATRQAGQGHSPLHF
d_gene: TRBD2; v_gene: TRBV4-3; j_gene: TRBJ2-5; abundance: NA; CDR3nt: TGCGCCAGCAGCCAGTTGAGCGGGAGGACCCAGTACTTC; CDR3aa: CASSQLSGRTQYF
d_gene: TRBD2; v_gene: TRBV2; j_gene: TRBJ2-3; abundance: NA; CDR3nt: TGTGCCAGCAGTGGTGGACTAGCGGGAAAAACAGATACGCAGTATTTT; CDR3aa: CASSGGLAGKTDTQYF
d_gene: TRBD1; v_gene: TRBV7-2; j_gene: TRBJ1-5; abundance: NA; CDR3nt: TGTGCCAGCAGCCTGGACAGGGAGTATCAGCCCCAGCATTTT; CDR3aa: CASSLDREYQPQHF
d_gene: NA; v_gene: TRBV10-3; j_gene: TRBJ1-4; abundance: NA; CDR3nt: TGTGCCATCAGTGAGAAGGGGCTGGGTGAAAAACTGTTTTTT; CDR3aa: CAISEKGLGEKLFF
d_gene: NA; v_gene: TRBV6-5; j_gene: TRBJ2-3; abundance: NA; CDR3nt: TGTGCCAGCAAGAGAGCCGGGGGAGATACGCAGTATTTT; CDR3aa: CASKRAGGDTQYF
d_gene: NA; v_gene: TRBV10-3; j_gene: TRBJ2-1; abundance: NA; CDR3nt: TGTGCCATCAGTGAGGGGCTAGCTCATGAGCAGTTCTTC; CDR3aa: CAISEGLAHEQFF
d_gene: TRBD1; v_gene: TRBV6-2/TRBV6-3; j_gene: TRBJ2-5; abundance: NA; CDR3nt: TGTGCCAGCAGCCGACAGGGCTCAAGCGCGCAAGAGACCCAGTACTTC; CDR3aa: CASSRQGSSAQETQYF